Listed below are T cell receptor beta chains from one sample, sequenced in a study of spatial heterogeneity in lung cancer. TCRdb independently ran MiXCR on the 5' RACE reads; one entry per CDR3 protein. Of about 14,000 distinct CDR3 sequences detected, over 3.5% appear once; the ten largest clones hold about 16%. The material sequenced was lung tumor tissue, taken at surgery. These receptors all come from a female donor with early-stage non-small cell lung cancer. Each CDR3 is given with its conserved first and last residue. A D gene is named only where the DNA matches it firmly. A clone size is listed for some rows: how often the clone was seen (once, few, many), or a class if it is expanded.

>TRBJ2-3|many|TRBV18|NA
TGTGCCAGCTCACCACTCCGTTCGTCCACAGATACGCAGTATTTT
CASSPLRSSTDTQYF
>TRBJ1-6|many|TRBV5-1|TRBD1
TGCGCCAGCAGCTTGCTACCGACAGGGGGGAGTTCACCCCTCCACTTT
CASSLLPTGGSSPLHF
>TRBJ2-3|few|TRBV10-2|TRBD2
TGCGCCAGCAGTCCCAGCGGGGGGCCAGATACGCAGTATTTT
CASSPSGGPDTQYF
>TRBJ2-2|many|TRBV29-1|NA
TGCAGCGTTGGGCTCCAGGGCGACACCGGGGAGCTGTTTTTT
CSVGLQGDTGELFF
>TRBJ1-1|many|TRBV5-1|NA
TGCGCCAGCAGCTTTGTGGCAGGGCGGAACACTGAAGCTTTCTTT
CASSFVAGRNTEAFF
>TRBJ1-5|NA|TRBV12-3/TRBV12-4|NA
TGTGCCAGCAGTTTGTCCGATATGGGGAGTGGCAATCAGCCCCAGCATTTT
CASSLSDMGSGNQPQHF
>TRBJ2-7|many|TRBV20-1|TRBD2
TGCAGTGCTAGGCGGGGGGCCGCGTCCTACGAGCAGTACTTC
CSARRGAASYEQYF
>TRBJ1-5|few|TRBV18|TRBD1
TGTGCCAGCTCACGGGAACAGGGGCGGAGCAATCAGCCCCAGCATTTT
CASSREQGRSNQPQHF
>TRBJ2-5|many|TRBV2|NA
TGTGCCAGCACTTACACAGTAGGAGAGACCCAGTACTTC
CASTYTVGETQYF
>TRBJ1-1|many|TRBV29-1|NA
TGCAGCGTTGGTCAGGGGAACACTGAAGCTTTCTTT
CSVGQGNTEAFF
>TRBJ1-5|many|TRBV6-1|NA
TGTGCCAGCAGTGAACCTAGTCAGCCCCAGCATTTT
CASSEPSQPQHF
>TRBJ2-2|NA|TRBV7-9|NA
TGTGCCAGCAGCTTAGCTCCGGGCGGGAACACCGGGGAGCTGTTTTTT
CASSLAPGGNTGELFF
>TRBJ2-7|few|TRBV4-1|NA
TGCGCCAGCAGCCAAGAGGGGCTGTGGCAGTACTTC
CASSQEGLWQYF
>TRBJ2-5|many|TRBV7-2|TRBD2
TGTGCCAGCACGCGGGGGGTCCAAGAGACCCAGTACTTC
CASTRGVQETQYF
>TRBJ1-1|NA|TRBV19|NA
TGTGCCAGTACCCCAACTCTTACACCGAACACTGAAGCTTTCTTT
CASTPTLTPNTEAFF
>TRBJ2-3|many|TRBV10-3|NA
TGTGCCATCAGTGAGTCGAGTCCTAACACAGATACGCAGTATTTT
CAISESSPNTDTQYF
>TRBJ2-6|many|TRBV11-2|TRBD1
TGTGCCAGCAGCCGAAAGCCCAACACGGGACAGGCAGGCGCCAACGTCCTGACTTTC
CASSRKPNTGQAGANVLTF
>TRBJ1-1|NA|TRBV5-6|NA
TGTGCCAGCAGCTTGGCCTTGACTGAGTTCACTGAAGCTTTCTTT
CASSLALTEFTEAFF
>TRBJ2-3|few|TRBV11-2|TRBD2
TGTGCCAGCAGCTTGAGCCTAGCGGGGGGAGATACGCAGTATTTT
CASSLSLAGGDTQYF
>TRBJ2-1|many|TRBV11-2|NA
TGTGCCAGCGGAAACCCGGAGGACTTCCAAAGTCTCTACAATGAGCAGTTCTTC
CASGNPEDFQSLYNEQFF
>TRBJ2-2|many|TRBV29-1|TRBD2
TGCAGCGCCGGGGGGACTAACATTTGGGAGCTGTTTTTT
CSAGGTNIWELFF
>TRBJ2-1|NA|TRBV6-5|NA
TGTGCCAGCAGTTACGGGCTACTCTACAATGAGCAGTTCTTC
CASSYGLLYNEQFF
>TRBJ1-5|many|TRBV20-1|NA
TGCAGTGCTAGACCCGGGAGGAGGATCAATCAGCCCCAGCATTTT
CSARPGRRINQPQHF
>TRBJ1-2|medium-sized|TRBV6-5|NA
TGTGCCAGCAGTTACTCAGAATACTATGGCTACACCTTC
CASSYSEYYGYTF
>TRBJ1-2|many|TRBV21-1|NA
TGTGCCAGCACCAAAGGGGGCGCGGGGGCGCACTATGGCTACACCTTC
CASTKGGAGAHYGYTF
>TRBJ2-1|many|TRBV3-1|TRBD2
TGTGCCAGCAGCCTCCCGGGACTAGCAAGTGAGCAGTTCTTC
CASSLPGLASEQFF
>TRBJ2-2|NA|TRBV10-3|NA
TGTGCCATCGCGGGGGCCCTCGCGAACACCGGGGAGCTGTTTTTT
CAIAGALANTGELFF
>TRBJ2-7|NA|TRBV5-1|NA
TGCGCCAGCAGCTTGGGGGGCACCTCCTACGAGCAGTACTTC
CASSLGGTSYEQYF
>TRBJ1-5|many|TRBV19|NA
TGTGCCAGTAGTATACATCTCGCTGGTGGCAATCAGCCCCAGCATTTT
CASSIHLAGGNQPQHF
>TRBJ2-7|many|TRBV2|TRBD1
TGTGCCAGCAGTAGGGACAGGGGCTACGAGCAGTACTTC
CASSRDRGYEQYF
>TRBJ1-6|many|TRBV12-3/TRBV12-4|NA
TGTGCCAGCTGCAAGTCTGGCAGATTTAATTCACCCCTCCACTTT
CASCKSGRFNSPLHF
>TRBJ1-4|NA|TRBV18|NA
TGTGCCAGCTCACCATCACAGGGTAGTGGAAAACTGTTTTTT
CASSPSQGSGKLFF
>TRBJ1-5|many|TRBV7-9|NA
TGTGCCAGCAGCTTAGCGGAGGGAAAAAGCAATCAGCCCCAGCATTTT
CASSLAEGKSNQPQHF
>TRBJ2-5|many|TRBV10-3|TRBD2
TGTGCCATCAGCCCGCGGGGAGGGGAGACCCAGTACTTC
CAISPRGGETQYF
>TRBJ2-3|many|TRBV12-3/TRBV12-4|NA
TGTGCCAGCAGTACCAACACAGATACGCAGTATTTT
CASSTNTDTQYF
>TRBJ2-7|many|TRBV12-3/TRBV12-4|NA
TGTGCCACCTTGACCCACGGAAAGGACGAGCAGTACTTC
CATLTHGKDEQYF
>TRBJ2-7|many|TRBV7-2|TRBD1
TGTGCCAGCAGCTCGACAGGGGGCGGCGAGCAGTACTTC
CASSSTGGGEQYF
>TRBJ1-1|few|TRBV28|NA
TGTGCCAGCACAAGTCCGGGACAGAACACTGAAGCTTTCTTT
CASTSPGQNTEAFF
>TRBJ2-6|NA|TRBV7-2|NA
TGTGCCAGCAGCTTAAACGGGGCCAACGTCCTGACTTTC
CASSLNGANVLTF
>TRBJ1-1|many|TRBV5-1|NA
TGCGCCAGCAGCTTGGAAAGTTGGGACTACCAAGGAACTGAAGCTTTCTTT
CASSLESWDYQGTEAFF